This T cell receptor (beta chain) was retrieved from a study of blood T cell repertoires in COVID-19. As for the study in general: The origin of the acute and convalescent COVID-19 samples was the United States, Italy and Spain. PBMCs, B-cell-depleted T cells, or T cells were the source of the cDNA or gDNA that made up the material.

Authors' data handling: Reference gene primer amplification gave estimated nucleated cell counts. The data were produced by immunoSEQ multiplex PCR, yet TCRdb's version contains in-frame clones alone and is incomplete. V and J calls plus clone size are reproduced from that table; the DNA served to infer D and trimming. Of roughly 50,000 clones in the sample, approximately 80% were seen once. Germline loops: CDR1 LNHDA, CDR2 SQIVND (reference sequence). J was trimmed by 8 bases and V by 3 bases; bases with no gene match: 7. The CDR3 is made up of 14 amino acids. The sequence derives from a man between 50 and 59 years old with acute or convalescent COVID-19. The gene calls are TRBV19 and TRBJ2-1, with 7 positions matching TRBD2. The specimen sequenced was peripheral blood. The CDR3 sequence is CASSIGRGRDEQFF. The DNA of the CDR3 is TGTGCCAGTAGTATCGGGCGGGGGAGGGATGAGCAGTTCTTC. The whole variable domain, filled in from reference TRBV19 and TRBJ2-1, reads DGGITQSPKYLFRKEGQNVTLSCEQNLNHDAMYWYRQDPGQGLRLIYYSQIVNDFQKGDIAEGYSVSREKKESFPLTVTSAQKNPTAFYLCASSIGRGRDEQFFGPGTRLTVL.